The TCR beta chain described here comes from a study of shared clonotypes between healthy human individuals. Study conclusions and caveats: Read depth was anticipated to influence clonotype sharing among donors. The study sampled only blood, and tissue repertoires likely differ.

Germline-derived CDR1 and CDR2 are SGHRS and YFSETQ. The CDR3 totals 15 residues. V lost 4 bases, J lost 0 bases, and 11 bases lay in between. A note on this clone: Its target is unknown. Additional DNA sequences in this sample encode the identical CDR3.

For each subset, genomic DNA was distributed in equal portions over several immunoSEQ plates. Original processing methods: Junction-only sequences produced by ImmunoSEQ had no quality scores, so filtering differed. Using immunoSEQ multiplex PCR, the repertoire was profiled, and TCRdb retains in-frame clones only, with some absent. The V and J calls and the clone size are those of that table, but D and trimming were determined from the DNA. This sample has about 680,000 clones, with less than 80% found just once. The TCR sequence derives from a woman in her thirties in good health. The chain is built from TRBV5-1 and TRBJ2-1; a weak D match, TRBD2 (6 bases). The material sequenced was memory CD4+ T cells sorted from blood. Subset specified: CD45RA-negative fraction. The CDR3 is CASSRDSTSYNEQFF. DNA of the CDR3: TGCGCCAGCAGCCGGGACTCGACCTCCTACAATGAGCAGTTCTTC.